The 12 T cell receptor beta chains presented below share a single source sample, sequenced in a study of cytomegalovirus exposure and HLA in healthy donors. The PCR contained 60 Vbeta and 13 Jbeta primers. Profiling relied on immunoSEQ multiplex PCR, and the TCRdb table lists in-frame clones only, not all of them. The table shows about 210,000 clones, with about 88% occurring only once. The sample comprised PBMCs. Receptors were obtained from a girl under 10 years old in good health and CMV-seronegative.

This chain links TRBV5-1 with TRBJ2-7; the D gene is possibly TRBD2 (5 bases). CDR3 length: 14 amino acids. CDR1 is SGHRS, CDR2 YFSETQ, per germline. Trimming pared 5 bases from V and 3 bases from J, leaving 15 bases between. The CDR3, as DNA: TGCGCCAGCAGGCCAACTAGTCTGGGCTACGAGCAGTACTTC. Translation gives CASRPTSLGYEQYF.

The V call is TRBV5-4, the J call TRBJ2-3; 7 bases line up with TRBD2. The CDR3 is made up of 17 amino acids. Germline CDR1 and CDR2: SGHNT and YYREEE (reference sequence). J lost 0 bases, V lost 4 bases, and 11 bases had no gene match. The DNA of the CDR3 is TGTGCCAGCAGCACCTTCTTACTAGCGCTAAGCACAGATACGCAGTATTTT. It is translated as CASSTFLLALSTDTQYF.

The table lists this clone with a few counts. This rearrangement joins TRBV6-5 to TRBJ1-5, with D maybe TRBD1 (5 bases). Germline V CDR1 and CDR2: MNHEY, SVGAGI. The CDR3 length is 14 residues. The V end was cut by 5 bases, the J end by 4 bases, with 12 bases between. The CDR3 sequence: CASSRSRDNQPQHF. The CDR3 region has the DNA TGTGCCAGCAGTCGGAGCAGGGATAATCAGCCCCAGCATTTT.

The chain has TRBV19 and TRBJ2-7; D may be TRBD1 (6 bases). This CDR3 has 17 amino acids. Trimming pared 5 bases from V and 6 bases from J, leaving 26 bases between. Germline CDR1 is LNHDA and CDR2 is SQIVND (reference sequence). The CDR3 DNA follows: TGTGCCAGTAGTCGAAGGGGGTCGGCCGCCGGGTTCGCCGAGCAGTACTTC. It encodes CASSRRGSAAGFAEQYF.

This chain joins TRBV29-1 and TRBJ2-7; the match to TRBD2 covers 8 bases. CDR1 is SQVTM and CDR2 is ANQGSEA in the germline V gene. V dropped 4 bases and J dropped 9; count of bases not matched to a gene: 14. The CDR3 runs to 14 residues. As DNA, the CDR3 is TGCAGCGTTGCCCTGCGGGGGGCCCAGGAGCGGCAGTACTTC. Residues: CSVALRGAQERQYF.

The CDR3 loop reads CASSLRTVNTEAFF. The CDR3 bases are TGCGCCAGCAGCCTACGGACAGTGAACACTGAAGCTTTCTTT. V gene TRBV4-1 combines with J gene TRBJ1-1; D is possibly TRBD1 (6 bases). Germline V gene lookup returns CDR1 MGHRA and CDR2 YSYEKL. This CDR3 contains 14 residues. V was cut by 4 bases and J by 0 bases, with 9 bases left in between.

The genes are TRBV7-9 and TRBJ1-1; D is possibly TRBD1 (6 bases). The V end lost 5 bases, the J end lost 0 bases, and 13 bases lay between the germline ends. Germline lookup yields CDR1 SEHNR and CDR2 FQNEAQ (reference sequence). The CDR3 is 15 amino acids. CDR3 sequence (DNA): TGTGCCAGCAGCCGCTGGGACACTGTGAACACTGAAGCTTTCTTT. Protein sequence: CASSRWDTVNTEAFF.

The CDR3 DNA is TGCGCCAGCAGCTTGGCCTCGAAGACTAGCGTCTCAGATACGCAGTATTTT. Protein product: CASSLASKTSVSDTQYF. The V gene is TRBV5-1, the J gene TRBJ2-3, with TRBD2 identical over 8 bases. The germline CDR1 and CDR2 sequences are SGHRS and YFSETQ. CDR3 length: 17 residues. Losses at the gene ends were 0 bases for V and 4 bases for J; bases not matched to a gene: 10.

The CDR3 region has the DNA TGTGCCAGCAGCTCAGGTACCGGGACTAGCCGTTACGGGGGGGTCAATGAGCAGTTCTTC. This codes for CASSSGTGTSRYGGVNEQFF. This chain joins TRBV11-3 and TRBJ2-1; 9 positions match TRBD2. The ends lost 4 bases at V and 6 bases at J; junction bases unmatched: 22. The CDR3 runs to 20 residues. CDR1 is SGHNT, CDR2 YENEEA, per germline. Using reference TRBV11-3 and TRBJ2-1 for the parts outside the CDR3, the full variable domain is EAGVVQSPRYKIIEKKQPVAFWCNPISGHNTLYWYLQNLGQGPELLIRYENEEAVDDSQLPKDRFSAERLKGVDSTLKIQPAELGDSAVYLCASSSGTGTSRYGGVNEQFFGPGTRLTVL.

This rearrangement joins TRBV2 to TRBJ2-5, with TRBD2 as a possible D gene (7 bases). Germline V gene sequence: CDR1 SNHLY, CDR2 FYNNEI. The CDR3 covers 14 residues. The V end lost 7 bases, the J end lost 1 base, and 13 bases lay between the germline ends. The chain's CDR3 is CASTGGHVQETQYF. In DNA, the CDR3 is TGTGCCAGCACGGGGGGCCACGTCCAAGAGACCCAGTACTTC. Supplemented by reference TRBV2 and TRBJ2-5, the full variable domain reads EPEVTQTPSHQVTQMGQEVILRCVPISNHLYFYWYRQILGQKVEFLVSFYNNEISEKSEIFDDQFSVERPDGSNFTLKIRSTKLEDSAMYFCASTGGHVQETQYFGPGTRLLVL.

This clone was detected a few times. The chain recombines TRBV30 with TRBJ2-5; 7 positions match TRBD1. CDR1 and CDR2 (germline): GTSNPN, SVGIG (reference sequence). Germline trimming cut 3 bases from V and 4 bases from J; bases unmatched to any gene: 5. The CDR3 sequence is 13 residues long. The CDR3 sequence: CAWRVQGVETQYF. The CDR3 DNA sequence: TGTGCCTGGAGGGTGCAGGGGGTAGAGACCCAGTACTTC.

This chain uses TRBV9 with TRBJ2-3; 9 bases agree with TRBD2. Germline CDR1 SGDLS, CDR2 YYNGEE. The CDR3 runs to 16 residues. With V trimmed by 4 bases and J by 2 bases, 8 bases remained unmatched. CDR3 nucleotide sequence: TGTGCCAGCAGCTTCGGCTTAGCGGGGGTCACAGATACGCAGTATTTT. It translates to CASSFGLAGVTDTQYF.